This entry features one TCR beta chain sequence. The record originates from a study of blood T cell repertoires in COVID-19. Between the trimmed V and J ends, which lost 4 bases and 6 bases, there was a span of 16 bases. The CDR3 totals 15 residues. Germline V gives CDR1 MNHEY, CDR2 SVGEGT. Sequencing used immunoSEQ multiplex PCR; TCRdb keeps in-frame clones, though not all of them. This sample has roughly 150,000 clones, with about 85% found just once. The chain recombines TRBV6-2 or TRBV6-3 with TRBJ1-5, with a weak D call TRBD1 (6 bases). This TCR derives from a woman in her forties or fifties with COVID-19, enrolled during active disease. The material sequenced was peripheral blood. In nucleotides, the CDR3 is TGTGCCAGCAGTTCCGACCAGGGGAGAGGTCAGCCCCAGCATTTT. The encoded protein is CASSSDQGRGQPQHF.